The present T cell receptor (beta chain) was sequenced within a study of T-cell reconstitution after alpha-beta-depleted transplantation in children. Study-wide results and limits: By about two months after transplant, alpha-beta T cells reportedly arose from several hundred graft clones that had expanded. After one year, T-cell counts and TCRbeta diversity mostly came from new T cells.

This CDR3 has 14 residues. Of note for this clonotype: As yet, its antigen is unknown.

A library of TCRbeta sequences, prepared with unique molecular identifiers, was generated. One entry per CDR3 protein, called by TCRdb with MiXCR from the PCR reads. The sample contains fewer than 450,000 distinct CDR3 sequences, around 15% of which appear only once. The sequencing here drew on PBMCs, mostly from graft donor cells, taken 360 days after TCRalphabeta/CD19-depleted stem cell transplant. This TCR was sampled from a male patient between 2 and 9 years old who had a stem cell transplant for acute lymphoblastic leukemia, so the T cells may come from the graft donor. V is TRBV1 and J is TRBJ2-5; TRBD1, as called in the table, went unchecked against the DNA. TRBV1 is a pseudogene locus. CDR3 nucleotides: TGCACCAGCAGCCTACAGGGTCCCCAAGAGACCCAGTACTTC. It yields the protein CTSSLQGPQETQYF.